The rows below give T cell receptor beta chains drawn from one sample of a study of sequential checkpoint blockade in melanoma. Using immunoSEQ multiplex PCR, the repertoire was profiled, and TCRdb retains in-frame clones only, with some absent. The sample has approximately 26,000 clones, 77% seen once. Specimen: CD8+ T cells sorted from blood (inferred from file names), collected from a patient given nivolumab and ipilimumab in sequence. Every receptor here comes from a human donor with melanoma. The CDR3 runs from the conserved cysteine through the conserved F or W. A D gene is named only where the DNA matches it firmly. Expanded clones get a size class; other rows say once, few or many, or leave the size out.

j_call,v_call,clone_size,d_call,cdr3_aa,cdr3_nt
TRBJ2-5,TRBV4-3,-,-,CASSQGGGPETQYF,TGCGCCAGCAGCCAGGGGGGTGGCCCGGAGACCCAGTACTTC
TRBJ2-1,TRBV19,-,TRBD2,CASTIGLAAYNEQFF,TGTGCCAGTACTATAGGACTAGCGGCCTACAATGAGCAGTTCTTC
TRBJ2-7,TRBV2,-,TRBD1,CASSEAGTGQGTYEQYF,TGTGCCAGCAGCGAAGCGGGCACGGGACAGGGGACCTACGAGCAGTACTTC
TRBJ2-1,TRBV6-5,-,-,CASSYDGGGEQFF,TGTGCCAGCAGTTACGACGGTGGGGGCGAGCAGTTCTTC
TRBJ2-3,TRBV5-4,-,-,CASSWDTPTDTQYF,TGTGCCAGCAGCTGGGACACCCCCACAGATACGCAGTATTTT
TRBJ2-7,TRBV27,-,TRBD2,CASSLGLAGEYEQYF,TGTGCCAGCAGTCTGGGACTAGCGGGGGAGTACGAGCAGTACTTC
TRBJ2-7,TRBV27,-,-,CASSLTEGAYEQYF,TGTGCCAGCAGCCTCACCGAGGGAGCCTACGAGCAGTACTTC
TRBJ2-6,TRBV19,-,-,CASGGLSGANVLTF,TGTGCCAGTGGGGGACTCTCTGGGGCCAACGTCCTGACTTTC
TRBJ2-5,TRBV5-6,-,-,CASSFTNYPGETQYF,TGTGCCAGCAGCTTTACTAACTATCCCGGTGAGACCCAGTACTTC
TRBJ2-1,TRBV4-3,-,TRBD1,CASSQEGQGTYNEQFF,TGCGCCAGCAGCCAAGAAGGACAGGGAACCTACAATGAGCAGTTCTTC
TRBJ1-2,TRBV15,-,-,CATSRDSRQNYGYTF,TGTGCCACCAGCAGAGATTCCCGACAGAACTATGGCTACACCTTC
TRBJ2-7,TRBV7-8,-,TRBD1,CASSAPGTDYEQYF,TGTGCCAGCAGCGCCCCAGGGACAGACTACGAGCAGTACTTC
TRBJ2-5,TRBV2,-,-,CASRQGETQYF,TGTGCCAGCAGACAGGGAGAGACCCAGTACTTC
TRBJ1-1,TRBV10-2,-,-,CASRPEGDTEAFF,TGCGCCAGCCGACCAGAGGGAGACACTGAAGCTTTCTTT
TRBJ2-7,TRBV9,-,TRBD2,CASSVGTSGSSYEQYF,TGTGCCAGCAGCGTTGGGACTAGCGGGTCCTCCTACGAGCAGTACTTC
TRBJ2-2,TRBV7-8,-,-,CASSYLAGAGELFF,TGTGCCAGCAGCTACTTAGCTGGTGCCGGGGAGCTGTTTTTT
TRBJ2-7,TRBV12-5,-,TRBD2,CASGFSGSSEQYF,TGTGCTAGTGGGTTTAGCGGGAGCTCCGAGCAGTACTTC
TRBJ2-3,TRBV29-1,-,TRBD2,CSVEDKGLAENTDTQYF,TGCAGCGTTGAAGATAAAGGACTAGCGGAGAACACAGATACGCAGTATTTT
TRBJ2-7,TRBV4-1,-,TRBD1,CASSVSNQGQGFYEQYF,TGCGCCAGCAGCGTATCAAACCAGGGACAGGGATTCTACGAGCAGTACTTC
TRBJ1-1,TRBV5-6,-,-,CASSSVNTEAFF,TGTGCCAGCAGCTCCGTGAACACTGAAGCTTTCTTT
TRBJ1-1,TRBV28,-,-,CASSLGRDTEAFF,TGTGCCAGCAGTTTGGGCAGAGACACTGAAGCTTTCTTT
TRBJ1-1,TRBV11-3,-,TRBD1,CASSPGQGEGTEAFF,TGTGCCAGCAGCCCGGGACAGGGAGAGGGCACTGAAGCTTTCTTT
TRBJ1-6,TRBV28,-,-,CASSWVSGNSPLHF,TGTGCCAGCAGCTGGGTTTCCGGGAATTCACCCCTCCACTTT
TRBJ2-7,TRBV7-9,-,TRBD1,CASRRRDRAYEQYF,TGTGCCAGCAGACGCCGGGACAGGGCCTACGAGCAGTACTTC
TRBJ2-1,TRBV9,-,TRBD1,CASSVDETGFGDEQFF,TGTGCCAGCAGCGTAGACGAGACAGGGTTCGGGGATGAGCAGTTCTTC
TRBJ2-3,TRBV7-9,once,TRBD2,CASSLGLAGITDTQYF,TGTGCCAGCAGCTTAGGACTAGCGGGAATAACAGATACGCAGTATTTT
TRBJ2-7,TRBV2,-,TRBD2,CASWGGGLHEQYF,TGTGCCAGCTGGGGGGGAGGGCTCCACGAGCAGTACTTC
TRBJ2-7,TRBV7-9,-,TRBD1,CASSLGSGQGAREQYF,TGTGCCAGCAGCTTGGGTAGTGGTCAGGGGGCGAGGGAGCAGTACTTC
TRBJ2-7,TRBV9,once,-,CASSPEGRIYEQYF,TGTGCCAGCAGCCCGGAGGGCCGTATTTACGAGCAGTACTTC
TRBJ2-2,TRBV11-1,-,-,CASSLVVSSTGELFF,TGTGCCAGCAGCTTAGTGGTTTCGAGCACCGGGGAGCTGTTTTTT
TRBJ2-1,TRBV4-1,-,-,CASSQEHDSGSYNEQFF,TGCGCCAGCAGCCAAGAGCACGACAGCGGGTCCTACAATGAGCAGTTCTTC
TRBJ2-1,TRBV7-8,once,TRBD1,CASSSTSMTGIGEQFF,TGTGCCAGCAGCAGTACCTCCATGACAGGGATAGGAGAGCAGTTCTTC
TRBJ1-1,TRBV6-5,-,TRBD1,CASSSGQGAAEAFF,TGTGCCAGCAGTTCAGGACAGGGGGCTGCTGAAGCTTTCTTT
TRBJ2-7,TRBV7-9,once,TRBD2,CASSSLLAGGYEQYF,TGTGCCAGCAGCTCCCTTTTAGCGGGGGGCTACGAGCAGTACTTC
TRBJ2-1,TRBV6-5,-,-,CASRSGSSINEQFF,TGTGCCAGCCGAAGCGGAAGCTCCATCAATGAGCAGTTCTTC
TRBJ2-7,TRBV19,-,TRBD2,CASSIALAGAYEQYF,TGTGCCAGTAGTATTGCTCTAGCGGGAGCCTACGAGCAGTACTTC
TRBJ1-5,TRBV7-9,-,TRBD1,CASSPNRGSNQPQHF,TGTGCCAGCAGCCCGAACAGGGGGAGCAATCAGCCCCAGCATTTT
TRBJ2-2,TRBV11-2,-,TRBD1,CASSERQGTGELFF,TGTGCCAGCAGCGAGAGACAGGGAACCGGGGAGCTGTTTTTT
TRBJ1-1,TRBV19,few,-,CATPRGGGTEAFF,TGTGCCACTCCAAGGGGGGGTGGCACTGAAGCTTTCTTT
TRBJ2-7,TRBV27,-,-,CASSLGGGGPYEQYF,TGTGCCAGCAGTTTGGGGGGAGGAGGTCCCTACGAGCAGTACTTC
TRBJ2-3,TRBV7-2,-,TRBD2,CASSFGTSGRTDTQYF,TGTGCCAGCAGCTTCGGGACTAGCGGGAGAACAGATACGCAGTATTTT
TRBJ2-7,TRBV6-4,few,-,CASSDQGASLVDEQYF,TGTGCCAGCAGTGACCAGGGCGCCTCGCTAGTGGACGAGCAGTACTTC
TRBJ2-5,TRBV30,-,TRBD2,CAWSGYLGEGLGTQYF,TGTGCCTGGAGTGGGTATCTGGGGGAGGGTCTAGGGACCCAGTACTTC
TRBJ1-1,TRBV7-9,-,-,CASSPPHRNTEAFF,TGTGCCAGCAGCCCCCCACACCGGAACACTGAAGCTTTCTTT
TRBJ2-7,TRBV7-2,-,TRBD2,CASSAKGLANYEQYF,TGTGCCAGCAGCGCCAAGGGACTAGCGAACTACGAGCAGTACTTC